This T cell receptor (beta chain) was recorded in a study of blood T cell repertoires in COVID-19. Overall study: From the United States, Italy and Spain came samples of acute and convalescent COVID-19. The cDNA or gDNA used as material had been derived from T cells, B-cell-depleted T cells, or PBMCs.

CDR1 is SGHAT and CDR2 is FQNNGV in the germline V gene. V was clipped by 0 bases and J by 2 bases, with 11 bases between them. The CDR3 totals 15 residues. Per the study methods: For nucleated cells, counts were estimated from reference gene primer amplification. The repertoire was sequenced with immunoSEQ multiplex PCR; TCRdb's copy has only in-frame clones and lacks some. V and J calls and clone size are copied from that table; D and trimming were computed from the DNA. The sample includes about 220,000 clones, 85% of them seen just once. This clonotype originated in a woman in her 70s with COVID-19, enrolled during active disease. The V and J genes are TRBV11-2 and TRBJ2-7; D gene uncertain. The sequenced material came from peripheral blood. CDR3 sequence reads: CASSLDLAEAYEQYF. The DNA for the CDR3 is TGTGCCAGCAGCTTAGATCTGGCAGAGGCCTACGAGCAGTACTTC.